The rows below give T cell receptor beta chains drawn from one sample of a study of T cell responses to AZD1222 COVID-19 vaccine. Using immunoSEQ multiplex PCR, the repertoire was profiled, and TCRdb retains in-frame clones only, with some absent. There are roughly 200,000 clones in the sample; 85% to 90% occur only once, and about 8% lies in the top ten. Specimen: peripheral blood, collected on day 0 of AZD1222 vaccination. Receptor source: an adult in good health. Each CDR3 is given with its conserved first and last residue. A D gene is named only where the DNA matches it firmly. A clone size is listed for some rows: how often the clone was seen (once, few, many), or a class if it is expanded.

>.|TRBV6-5|.|TRBJ2-7
TGTGCCAGCAGTTACTCGGCACAGGCGTTCTACGAGCAGTACTTC
CASSYSAQAFYEQYF
>.|TRBV14|few|TRBJ1-2
TGTGCCAGCAGCCAAGACTTTCTCCGAGGGTATGGCTACACCTTC
CASSQDFLRGYGYTF
>.|TRBV5-1|.|TRBJ2-2
TGCGCCAGCAGCCCCCCCGGCACCGGGGAGCTGTTTTTT
CASSPPGTGELFF
>.|TRBV27|.|TRBJ1-6
TGTGCCAGCAGTCCTTCGACACTTTATAATTCACCCCTCCACTTT
CASSPSTLYNSPLHF
>.|TRBV30|.|TRBJ1-1
TGTGCCTGGAGTGAGGGGCAGAACACTGAAGCTTTCTTT
CAWSEGQNTEAFF
>TRBD2|TRBV27|.|TRBJ2-3
TGTGCCAGCAGCCTGGAGCGGGGGTGGCTCACGCAGTATTTT
CASSLERGWLTQYF
>.|TRBV5-1|once|TRBJ2-7
TGCGCCAGCAGCGGAGGGGTCTCCGAGCAGTACTTC
CASSGGVSEQYF
>.|TRBV19|few|TRBJ1-4
TGTGCCAGTACTTTAGGGAATACTAATGAAAAACTGTTTTTT
CASTLGNTNEKLFF
>.|TRBV19|.|TRBJ1-5
TGTGCCAGTAGACGGCAGGGGAGCAATCAGCCCCAGCATTTT
CASRRQGSNQPQHF
>.|TRBV27|once|TRBJ1-5
TGTGCCAGCAGTTTGACAGCGATCCGCAATCAGCCCCAGCATTTT
CASSLTAIRNQPQHF
>.|TRBV27|.|TRBJ2-7
TGTGCCAGCAGTTTAGGGTTTACGGATACCTACGAGCAGTACTTC
CASSLGFTDTYEQYF
>.|TRBV10-3|.|TRBJ2-2
TGTGCCGGCAGTGGGGGGCGGACCGGGGAGCTGTTTTTT
CAGSGGRTGELFF
>TRBD1|TRBV6-5|.|TRBJ2-7
TGTGCCAGCAGTTACTACCGACAGGGGGGAAGCGAGCAGTACTTC
CASSYYRQGGSEQYF
>.|TRBV12-3/TRBV12-4|once|TRBJ1-3
TGTGCCAGCAGTCAGACGGGAAACACCATATATTTT
CASSQTGNTIYF
>.|TRBV7-8|.|TRBJ1-2
TGTGCCAGCAGCTCGGGCAGCTTCTATGGCTACACCTTC
CASSSGSFYGYTF
>TRBD1|TRBV30|.|TRBJ1-2
TGTGCCTGGAGTGTGGGACAGGTTTCCAACTATGGCTACACCTTC
CAWSVGQVSNYGYTF
>.|TRBV7-3|.|TRBJ2-7
TGTGCCAGCAGCTTATGTTGGGGCAGTACTACCTACGAGCAGTACTTC
CASSLCWGSTTYEQYF
>.|TRBV18|.|TRBJ1-1
TGTGCCAGCTCACCTCCTTGGGGGGGCGAACTGGAAGCTTTCTTT
CASSPPWGGELEAFF
>.|TRBV6-1|.|TRBJ1-4
TGTGCCAGCAGTGACGCGGGGGTTACAACTAATGAAAAACTGTTTTTT
CASSDAGVTTNEKLFF
>.|TRBV4-2|.|TRBJ2-2
TGTGCCAGCAGCCAACGACGGACGGCGGGGGCGCTTTCCGGGGAGCTGTTTTTT
CASSQRRTAGALSGELFF